These T cell receptor beta chains were read from a single sample in a study of blood T cells in healthy people across ages. Each CDR3 protein is one row after TCRdb ran MiXCR on the 5' RACE reads. The sample includes more than 1,400,000 distinct CDR3 sequences, 42% of them seen just once. Sequenced: blood. These receptors were collected from a woman in her late teens or twenties in good health. Each CDR3 is given with its conserved first and last residue. D genes are given only for firm matches. Clone size is given for some rows only: seen once, a few or many times, or a class if the clone is expanded.

DNA,CDR3,D,J,V,size
TGTGCCAGCAGTTACACCGGGACTAGCGGCGGCCAATACAATGAGCAGTTCTTC,CASSYTGTSGGQYNEQFF,TRBD2,TRBJ2-1,TRBV6-5,-
TGTGCCAGCAGCCCAGGACTAGCGGGACCGCAAGCCTACAATGAGCAGTTCTTC,CASSPGLAGPQAYNEQFF,TRBD2,TRBJ2-1,TRBV11-2,-
TGTGCCATCAGTGAGTCAGGACAGGGGGTCAATGAGCAGTTCTTC,CAISESGQGVNEQFF,TRBD1,TRBJ2-1,TRBV10-3,-
TGCGCCAGCAGCGCTGAAACGGGGGCCCGGGATGGCTACACCTTC,CASSAETGARDGYTF,-,TRBJ1-2,TRBV5-1,-
TGTGCCAGCACCCCTAAGGCGGGAACTTTCTATGGCTACACCTTC,CASTPKAGTFYGYTF,-,TRBJ1-2,TRBV2,few
TGTGCCAGCAGCTTCCAGACAGGGGGCTACAATGAGCAGTTCTTC,CASSFQTGGYNEQFF,TRBD1,TRBJ2-1,TRBV7-2,-
TGCGCCAGCAGCCAAGAGGGACCCCTCTACGAGCAGTACTTC,CASSQEGPLYEQYF,-,TRBJ2-7,TRBV4-1,many
TGTGCCAGCAGGGACAGGGCCACCACTGAAGCTTTCTTT,CASRDRATTEAFF,TRBD1,TRBJ1-1,TRBV12-3/TRBV12-4,-
TGTGCCAGCAGTTACCGGCGGGGCCTCTACAATGAGCAGTTCTTC,CASSYRRGLYNEQFF,-,TRBJ2-1,TRBV6-6,-
TGTGCCAGCAGCGAATGGGGGAGCTCTGGAAACACCATATATTTT,CASSEWGSSGNTIYF,-,TRBJ1-3,TRBV12-3/TRBV12-4,once
TGTGCCAGCCGCGGGACAGGGGTCTACGAGCAGTACTTC,CASRGTGVYEQYF,TRBD1,TRBJ2-7,TRBV3-1,-
TGCGCCAGCAAGGGACAGGGCACCTACGAGCAGTACTTC,CASKGQGTYEQYF,TRBD1,TRBJ2-7,TRBV5-1,few
TGTGCCAGCAGCGTAGCTTGGGGGTCCGTTGAAGCTTTCTTT,CASSVAWGSVEAFF,-,TRBJ1-1,TRBV11-2,-
TGCAGTGCTAGCGGGGGGGCCGAGACCGGGGAGCTGTTTTTT,CSASGGAETGELFF,TRBD2,TRBJ2-2,TRBV20-1,-
TGCGCCAGCAGTCAAACGGGGGCCCGCCAAGAGACCCAGTACTTC,CASSQTGARQETQYF,-,TRBJ2-5,TRBV10-1,-
TGCAGTGCTGGGGCCTACAATGAGCAGTACTTC,CSAGAYNEQYF,-,TRBJ2-7,TRBV20-1,few
TGTGCCAGCAGTGGGGAAGCGGGGGGAGAGACCCAGTACTTC,CASSGEAGGETQYF,TRBD2,TRBJ2-5,TRBV2,-
TGTGCCACCAGCAGAGATCCCCTAGGGAGCACTGAAGCTTTCTTT,CATSRDPLGSTEAFF,-,TRBJ1-1,TRBV15,-
TGTGCCAGCAGGGACAGGGAACATAACTACGAGCAGTACTTC,CASRDREHNYEQYF,TRBD1,TRBJ2-7,TRBV28,-
TGTGCCAGCAGTCCGTTGGCTGGGGGGCACGGAGATACGCAGTATTTT,CASSPLAGGHGDTQYF,-,TRBJ2-3,TRBV7-9,-
TGCGCCAGCAGCTTGGGTACAGAGTGGAACACCGGGGAGCTGTTTTTT,CASSLGTEWNTGELFF,-,TRBJ2-2,TRBV5-1,few
TGTGCCAGCAGACCTCAGGGTCCGCTCCAGCATTTT,CASRPQGPLQHF,-,TRBJ1-5,TRBV2,-
TGTGCCAGCAGCTTATACAGGGGACAGGAGCAGTTCTTC,CASSLYRGQEQFF,TRBD1,TRBJ2-1,TRBV7-3,-
TGCAGTGCTAGAGATCTCGGCGGGATCTCCTACGTGCAGTACTTC,CSARDLGGISYVQYF,-,TRBJ2-4,TRBV20-1,-
TGCGCCAGCAGTCAAGCGGGGGTTTTCGCAGATACGCAGTATTTT,CASSQAGVFADTQYF,TRBD2,TRBJ2-3,TRBV4-1,-
TGTGCCACCAGCAGAGAAGGGGGATATGAAGCTTTCTTT,CATSREGGYEAFF,-,TRBJ1-1,TRBV15,many
TGCAGTGCTAACCGGGGGGACCGATACGGCTACACCTTC,CSANRGDRYGYTF,-,TRBJ1-2,TRBV20-1,-
TGCAGCGTGCGACCGGGTGGAACCGGGGAGCTGTTTTTT,CSVRPGGTGELFF,-,TRBJ2-2,TRBV29-1,-
TGTGCCAGCATTACCCCGACAGGGGGGAACACTGAAGCTTTCTTT,CASITPTGGNTEAFF,TRBD1,TRBJ1-1,TRBV2,-
TGTGCCAGCACCTCCCTAGCTACTGAGCAGTACTTC,CASTSLATEQYF,-,TRBJ2-5,TRBV11-2,-
TGCGCCAGCAGCCAACCCGGGAGCAACACGCAGTATTTT,CASSQPGSNTQYF,-,TRBJ2-3,TRBV5-1,once
TGCAGTGCTAGAGAGAGGGTTGGCGGCTACACCTTC,CSARERVGGYTF,-,TRBJ1-2,TRBV20-1,-
TGCAGTGGCGTACTTTCAGGGGTAACTGAAGCTTTCTTT,CSGVLSGVTEAFF,-,TRBJ1-1,TRBV20-1,few
TGTGCCAGCAGCAAAGCTGGCTTACTAGCCGAGCAGTACTTC,CASSKAGLLAEQYF,-,TRBJ2-7,TRBV21-1,-
TGTGCCAGCAGTGTGCATAATTCACCCCTCCACTTT,CASSVHNSPLHF,-,TRBJ1-6,TRBV25-1,few
TGTGCCATCAGTGAGTCCCCAGCGGGGAGCGAGACCCAGTACTTC,CAISESPAGSETQYF,TRBD2,TRBJ2-5,TRBV10-3,-
TGTGCCACCACGACAGGTTTGAACACTGAAGCTTTCTTT,CATTTGLNTEAFF,-,TRBJ1-1,TRBV11-2,-
TGTGCCAGCAGTTTAACCGGGACAAGCCCCTACGAGCAGTACTTC,CASSLTGTSPYEQYF,-,TRBJ2-7,TRBV28,few
TGTGCCAGCAGCTTACATGGCGGGGGGGGCACAGATACGCAGTATTTT,CASSLHGGGGTDTQYF,TRBD2,TRBJ2-3,TRBV7-3,-
TGCAGTACCGATGGGGGACGGTTGAACACTGAAGCTTTCTTT,CSTDGGRLNTEAFF,-,TRBJ1-1,TRBV20-1,-
TGTGCCAGCAGTTCGGGGACTGTTAGCTCCTACGAGCAGTACTTC,CASSSGTVSSYEQYF,-,TRBJ2-7,TRBV27,-
TGTGCCAGCAGCCCTTCTGCGGGAGGAGGGTTCAATGAGCAGTTCTTC,CASSPSAGGGFNEQFF,TRBD2,TRBJ2-1,TRBV3-1,-
TGTTCCAGCAGCCCGAACTCCTCCCCGGGCTACACCTTC,CSSSPNSSPGYTF,-,TRBJ1-2,TRBV7-9,-
TGTGCCAGCAGCTGGGCGCCAGACTATGGCTACACCTTC,CASSWAPDYGYTF,-,TRBJ1-2,TRBV7-9,few
TGCGCCAGCAGCTTGGGGGGGCAGGGTACAGATACGCAGTATTTT,CASSLGGQGTDTQYF,-,TRBJ2-3,TRBV5-1,many
TGTGCCAGCACCACCCCCAGGGCGGGTACCTACGAGCAGTACTTC,CASTTPRAGTYEQYF,-,TRBJ2-7,TRBV6-1,many
TGCGCCAGCAGCCAACGACAGGGAGGGGCTGAAGCTTTCTTT,CASSQRQGGAEAFF,TRBD1,TRBJ1-1,TRBV5-1,once
TGTGCTAGTGGTCCCCCCGGGGCTCTCAACACTGAAGCTTTCTTT,CASGPPGALNTEAFF,-,TRBJ1-1,TRBV12-5,-
TGTGCCAGTAGTACGTCTAGCGGAGCCCAGAGCGAGCAGTACTTC,CASSTSSGAQSEQYF,TRBD2,TRBJ2-7,TRBV19,-
TGCAGCGCTATTGGCACCCCGGACAATGAGCAGTTCTTC,CSAIGTPDNEQFF,-,TRBJ2-1,TRBV29-1,many
TGCAGTGCTAGACCTCCCGGGGGCTCGGGTGGTTCACCCCTCCACTTT,CSARPPGGSGGSPLHF,-,TRBJ1-6,TRBV20-1,-
TGTGCCAGCATCCTCACGACCGCCGCGGGTGGCTACACCTTC,CASILTTAAGGYTF,-,TRBJ1-2,TRBV12-3/TRBV12-4,-
TGCGCCAGCAGCCAAGAGTCGGGAACCCATGGCTACACCTTC,CASSQESGTHGYTF,-,TRBJ1-2,TRBV4-1,-
TGTGCCAGCAGCCCACTACACTACGAGCAGTACTTC,CASSPLHYEQYF,-,TRBJ2-7,TRBV7-9,-
TGCAGCGACAGACGCGGATATAGCACAGATACGCAGTATTTT,CSDRRGYSTDTQYF,-,TRBJ2-3,TRBV29-1,few
TGCAGTGCTAGAGACGCGGGGGCCGTGTACAATGAGCAGTTCTTC,CSARDAGAVYNEQFF,-,TRBJ2-1,TRBV20-1,-
TGTGCCAGCCATACCGGTGGGGGCGGATACTACGAGCAGTACTTC,CASHTGGGGYYEQYF,-,TRBJ2-7,TRBV28,-